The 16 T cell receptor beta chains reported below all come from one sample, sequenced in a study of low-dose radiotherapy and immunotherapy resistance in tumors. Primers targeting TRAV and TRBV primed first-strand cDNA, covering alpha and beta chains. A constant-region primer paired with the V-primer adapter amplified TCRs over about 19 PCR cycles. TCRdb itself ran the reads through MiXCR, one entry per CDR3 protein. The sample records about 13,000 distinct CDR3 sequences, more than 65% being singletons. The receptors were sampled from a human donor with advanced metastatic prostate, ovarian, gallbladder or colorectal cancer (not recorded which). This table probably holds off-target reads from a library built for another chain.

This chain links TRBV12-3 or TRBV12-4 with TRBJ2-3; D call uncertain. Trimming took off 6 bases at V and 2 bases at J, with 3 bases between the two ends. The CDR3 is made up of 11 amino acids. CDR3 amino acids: CASRFTDTQYF. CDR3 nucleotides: TGTGCCAGCAGATTCACAGATACGCAGTATTTT.

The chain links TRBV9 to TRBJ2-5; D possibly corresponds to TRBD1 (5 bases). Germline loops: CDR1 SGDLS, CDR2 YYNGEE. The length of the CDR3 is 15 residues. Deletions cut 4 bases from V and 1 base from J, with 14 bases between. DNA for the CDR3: TGTGCCAGCAGCCCCAATAGGGGCCCCCAAGAGACCCAGTACTTC. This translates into CASSPNRGPQETQYF.

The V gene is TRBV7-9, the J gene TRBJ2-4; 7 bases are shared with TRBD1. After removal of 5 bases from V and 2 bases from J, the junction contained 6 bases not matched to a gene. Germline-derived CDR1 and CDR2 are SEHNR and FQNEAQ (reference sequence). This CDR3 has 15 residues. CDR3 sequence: CASSTYRGSKNIQYF. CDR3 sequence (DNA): TGTGCCAGCAGCACCTACAGGGGATCCAAAAACATTCAGTACTTC.

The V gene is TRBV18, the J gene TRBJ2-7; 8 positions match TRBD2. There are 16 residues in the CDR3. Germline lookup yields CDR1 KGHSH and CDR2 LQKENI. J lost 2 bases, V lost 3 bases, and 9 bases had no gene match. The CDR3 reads CASSPGGNGGAYEQYF. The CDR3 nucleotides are TGTGCCAGCTCACCGGGCGGTAACGGGGGGGCCTACGAGCAGTACTTC.

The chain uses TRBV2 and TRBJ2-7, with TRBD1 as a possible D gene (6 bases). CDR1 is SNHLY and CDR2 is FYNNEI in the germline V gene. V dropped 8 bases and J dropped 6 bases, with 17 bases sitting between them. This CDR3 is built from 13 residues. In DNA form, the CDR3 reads TGTGCCAGCGCTAGCCAGGGGCGCGGCGAGCAGTACTTC. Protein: CASASQGRGEQYF.

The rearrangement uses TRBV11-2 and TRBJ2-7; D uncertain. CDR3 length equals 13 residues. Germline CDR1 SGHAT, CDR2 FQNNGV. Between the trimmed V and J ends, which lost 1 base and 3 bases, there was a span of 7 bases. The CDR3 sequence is CASSLGTHYEQYF. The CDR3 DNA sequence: TGTGCCAGCAGCTTAGGGACCCACTACGAGCAGTACTTC. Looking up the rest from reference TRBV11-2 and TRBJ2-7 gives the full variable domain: EAGVAQSPRYKIIEKRQSVAFWCNPISGHATLYWYQQILGQGPKLLIQFQNNGVVDDSQLPKDRFSAERLKGVDSTLKIQPAKLEDSAVYLCASSLGTHYEQYFGPGTRLTVT.

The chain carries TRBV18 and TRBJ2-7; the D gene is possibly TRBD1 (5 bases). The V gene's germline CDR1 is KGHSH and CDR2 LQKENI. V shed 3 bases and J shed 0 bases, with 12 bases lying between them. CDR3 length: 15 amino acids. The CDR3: CASSPPSGNSYEQYF. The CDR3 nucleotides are TGTGCCAGCTCACCCCCATCAGGGAACTCCTACGAGCAGTACTTC.

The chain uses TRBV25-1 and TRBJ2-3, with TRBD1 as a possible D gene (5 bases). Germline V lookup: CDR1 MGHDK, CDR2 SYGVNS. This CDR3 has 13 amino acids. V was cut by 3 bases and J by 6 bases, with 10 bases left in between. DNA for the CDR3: TGTGCCAGCAGTGACAGGGTGGGGGATACGCAGTATTTT. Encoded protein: CASSDRVGDTQYF.

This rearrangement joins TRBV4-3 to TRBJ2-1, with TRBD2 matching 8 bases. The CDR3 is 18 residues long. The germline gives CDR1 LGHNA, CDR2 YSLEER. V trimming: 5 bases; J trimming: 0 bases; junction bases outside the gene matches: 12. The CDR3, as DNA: TGCGCCAGCAGCGTCTGGGCGGGGGGCGACAGCTCCTACAATGAGCAGTTCTTC. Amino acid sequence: CASSVWAGGDSSYNEQFF.

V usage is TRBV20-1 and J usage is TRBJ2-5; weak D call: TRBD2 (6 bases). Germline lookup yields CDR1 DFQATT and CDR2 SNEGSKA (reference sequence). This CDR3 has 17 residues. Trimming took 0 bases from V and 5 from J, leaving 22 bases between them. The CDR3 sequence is CSARDLVGGPRRETQYF. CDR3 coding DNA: TGCAGTGCTAGAGATCTCGTCGGGGGACCCCGAAGGGAGACCCAGTACTTC.

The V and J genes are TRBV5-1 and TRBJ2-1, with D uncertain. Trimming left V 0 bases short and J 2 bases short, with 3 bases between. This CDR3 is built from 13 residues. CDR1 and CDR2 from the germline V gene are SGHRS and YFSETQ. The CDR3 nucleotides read TGCGCCAGCAGCTTGGAAACCTACAATGAGCAGTTCTTC. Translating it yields CASSLETYNEQFF.

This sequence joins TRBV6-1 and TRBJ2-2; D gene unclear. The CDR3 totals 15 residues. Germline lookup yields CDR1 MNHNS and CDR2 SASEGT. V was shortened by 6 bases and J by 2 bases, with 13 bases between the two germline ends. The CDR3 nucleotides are TGTGCCAGCAGAGAGTTAGGGTTAAACACCGGGGAGCTGTTTTTT. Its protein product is CASRELGLNTGELFF.

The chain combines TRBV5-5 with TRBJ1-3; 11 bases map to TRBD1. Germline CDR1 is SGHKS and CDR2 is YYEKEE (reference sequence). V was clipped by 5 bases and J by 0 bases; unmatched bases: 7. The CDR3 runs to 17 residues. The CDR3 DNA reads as TGTGCCAGCAGACCAGGGACAGGGGGACTCTCTGGAAACACCATATATTTT. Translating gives CASRPGTGGLSGNTIYF. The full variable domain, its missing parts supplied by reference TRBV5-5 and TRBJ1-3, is DAGVTQSPTHLIKTRGQQVTLRCSPISGHKSVSWYQQVLGQGPQFIFQYYEKEERGRGNFPDRFSARQFPNYSSELNVNALLLGDSALYLCASRPGTGGLSGNTIYFGEGSWLTVV.

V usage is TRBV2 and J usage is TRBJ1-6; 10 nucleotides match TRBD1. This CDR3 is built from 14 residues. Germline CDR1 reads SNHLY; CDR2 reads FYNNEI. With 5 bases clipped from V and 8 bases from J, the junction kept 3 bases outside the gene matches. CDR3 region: CASSRDRGYSPLHF. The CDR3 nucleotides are TGTGCCAGCAGTCGGGACAGGGGATATTCACCCCTCCACTTT.

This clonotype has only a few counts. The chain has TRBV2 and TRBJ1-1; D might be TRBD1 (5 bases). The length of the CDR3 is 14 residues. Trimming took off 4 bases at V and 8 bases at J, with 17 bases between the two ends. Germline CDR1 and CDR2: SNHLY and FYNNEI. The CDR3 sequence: CASSVAGAAREAFF. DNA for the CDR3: TGTGCCAGCAGTGTCGCCGGGGCCGCAAGGGAAGCTTTCTTT.

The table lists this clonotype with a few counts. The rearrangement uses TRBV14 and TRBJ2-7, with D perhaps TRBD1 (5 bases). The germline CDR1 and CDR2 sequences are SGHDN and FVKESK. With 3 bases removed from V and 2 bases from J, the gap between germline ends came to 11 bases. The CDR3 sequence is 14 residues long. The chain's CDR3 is CASSHSTGTYEQYF. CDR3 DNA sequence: TGTGCCAGCAGCCACTCCACAGGAACCTACGAGCAGTACTTC.